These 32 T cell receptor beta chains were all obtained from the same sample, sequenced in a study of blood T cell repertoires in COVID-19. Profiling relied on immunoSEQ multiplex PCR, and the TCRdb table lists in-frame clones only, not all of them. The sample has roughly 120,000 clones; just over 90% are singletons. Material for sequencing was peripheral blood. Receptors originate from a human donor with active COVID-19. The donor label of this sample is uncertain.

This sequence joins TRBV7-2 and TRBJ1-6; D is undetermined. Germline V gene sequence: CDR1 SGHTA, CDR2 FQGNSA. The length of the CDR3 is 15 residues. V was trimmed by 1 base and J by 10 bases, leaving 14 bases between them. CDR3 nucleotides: TGTGCCAGCAGCTTAGATTCTGACCCCGGGTCACCCCTCCACTTT. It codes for CASSLDSDPGSPLHF.

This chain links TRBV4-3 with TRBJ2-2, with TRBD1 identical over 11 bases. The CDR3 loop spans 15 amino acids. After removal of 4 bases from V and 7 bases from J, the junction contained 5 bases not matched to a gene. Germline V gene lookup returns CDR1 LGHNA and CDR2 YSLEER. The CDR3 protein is CASSRGTGGGGELFF. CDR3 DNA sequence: TGCGCCAGCAGCCGAGGGACAGGGGGGGGCGGGGAGCTGTTTTTT.

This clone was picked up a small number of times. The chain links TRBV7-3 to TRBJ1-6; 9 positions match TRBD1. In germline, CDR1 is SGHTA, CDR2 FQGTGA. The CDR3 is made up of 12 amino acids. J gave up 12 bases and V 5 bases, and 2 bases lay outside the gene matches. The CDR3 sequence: CASSQDRGPLHF. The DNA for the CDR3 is TGTGCCAGCAGCCAGGACAGGGGACCCCTCCACTTT.

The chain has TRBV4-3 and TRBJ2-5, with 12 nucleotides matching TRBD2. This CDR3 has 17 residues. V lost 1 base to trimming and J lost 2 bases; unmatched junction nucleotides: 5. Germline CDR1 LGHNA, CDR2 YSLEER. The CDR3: CASSQGTSGAGQETQYF. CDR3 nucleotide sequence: TGCGCCAGCAGCCAAGGGACTAGCGGGGCCGGACAAGAGACCCAGTACTTC.

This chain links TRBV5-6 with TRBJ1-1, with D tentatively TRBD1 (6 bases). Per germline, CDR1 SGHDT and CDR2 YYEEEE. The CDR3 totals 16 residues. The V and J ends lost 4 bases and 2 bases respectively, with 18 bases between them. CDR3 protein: CASSLGSVRGNTEAFF. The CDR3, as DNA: TGTGCCAGCAGCCTCGGTAGCGTCAGGGGCAACACTGAAGCTTTCTTT.

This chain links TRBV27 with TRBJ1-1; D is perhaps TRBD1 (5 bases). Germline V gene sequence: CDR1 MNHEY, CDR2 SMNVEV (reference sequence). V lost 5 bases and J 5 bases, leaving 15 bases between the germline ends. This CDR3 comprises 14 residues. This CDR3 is CASSTVPGWTEAFF. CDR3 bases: TGTGCCAGCAGTACGGTCCCAGGGTGGACTGAAGCTTTCTTT.

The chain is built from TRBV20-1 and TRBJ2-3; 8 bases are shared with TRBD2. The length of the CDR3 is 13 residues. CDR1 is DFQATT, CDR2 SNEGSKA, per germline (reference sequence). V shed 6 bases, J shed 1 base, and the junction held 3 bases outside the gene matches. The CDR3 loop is CSASSGGTDTQYF. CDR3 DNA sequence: TGCAGTGCAAGTAGCGGGGGCACAGATACGCAGTATTTT.

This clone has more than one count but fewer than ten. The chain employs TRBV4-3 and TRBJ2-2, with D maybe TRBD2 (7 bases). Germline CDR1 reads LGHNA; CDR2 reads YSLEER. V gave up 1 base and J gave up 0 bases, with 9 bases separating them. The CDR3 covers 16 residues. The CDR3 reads CASSQGGGPNTGELFF. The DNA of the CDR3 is TGCGCCAGCAGCCAAGGGGGGGGGCCGAACACCGGGGAGCTGTTTTTT.

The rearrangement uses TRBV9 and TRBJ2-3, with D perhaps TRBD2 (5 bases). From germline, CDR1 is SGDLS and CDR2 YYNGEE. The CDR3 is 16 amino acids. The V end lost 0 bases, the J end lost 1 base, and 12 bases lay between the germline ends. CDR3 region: CASSVVPRSGTDTQYF. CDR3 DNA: TGTGCCAGCAGCGTAGTCCCTCGTAGCGGCACAGATACGCAGTATTTT.

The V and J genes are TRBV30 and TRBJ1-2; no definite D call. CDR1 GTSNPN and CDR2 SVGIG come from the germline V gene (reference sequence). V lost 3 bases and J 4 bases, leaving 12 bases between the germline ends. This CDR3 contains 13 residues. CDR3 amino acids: CAWRGRAVYGYTF. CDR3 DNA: TGTGCCTGGAGGGGCCGAGCGGTCTATGGCTACACCTTC.

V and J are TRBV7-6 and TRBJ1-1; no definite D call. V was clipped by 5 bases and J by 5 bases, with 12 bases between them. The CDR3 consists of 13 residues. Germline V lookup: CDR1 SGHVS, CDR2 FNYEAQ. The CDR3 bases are TGTGCCAGCAGCCCCCCTTCGACAACTGAAGCTTTCTTT. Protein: CASSPPSTTEAFF.

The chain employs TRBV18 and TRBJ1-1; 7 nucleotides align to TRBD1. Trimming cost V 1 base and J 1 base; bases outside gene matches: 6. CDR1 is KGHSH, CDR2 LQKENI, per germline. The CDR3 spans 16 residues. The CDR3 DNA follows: TGTGCCAGCTCACCACGGGACAGCGTGGGGAACACTGAAGCTTTCTTT. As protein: CASSPRDSVGNTEAFF.

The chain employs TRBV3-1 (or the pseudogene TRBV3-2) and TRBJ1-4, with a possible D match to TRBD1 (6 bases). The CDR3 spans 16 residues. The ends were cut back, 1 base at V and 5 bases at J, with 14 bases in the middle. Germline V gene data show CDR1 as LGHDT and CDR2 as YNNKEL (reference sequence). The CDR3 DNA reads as TGTGCCAGCAGCCAAGGGGCCAGGGGTGCAAATGAAAAACTGTTTTTT. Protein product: CASSQGARGANEKLFF.

For the CDR3, the DNA is TGTGCCAGCAGCTTAGTCAGAGAGACCCAGTACTTC. Amino acid sequence: CASSLVRETQYF. The chain links TRBV11-2 to TRBJ2-5; D gene uncertain. Trimming removed 1 base at V and 4 bases at J, with 4 bases between. Germline V gives CDR1 SGHAT, CDR2 FQNNGV. The CDR3 has 12 residues. Full variable domain (rest looked up from reference TRBV11-2 and TRBJ2-5): EAGVAQSPRYKIIEKRQSVAFWCNPISGHATLYWYQQILGQGPKLLIQFQNNGVVDDSQLPKDRFSAERLKGVDSTLKIQPAKLEDSAVYLCASSLVRETQYFGPGTRLLVL.

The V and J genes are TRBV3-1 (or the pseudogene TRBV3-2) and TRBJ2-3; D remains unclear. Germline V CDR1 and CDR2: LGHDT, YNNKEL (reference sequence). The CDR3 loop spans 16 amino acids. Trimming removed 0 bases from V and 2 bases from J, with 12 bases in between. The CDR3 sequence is CASSQDRSDPTDTQYF. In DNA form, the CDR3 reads TGTGCCAGCAGCCAAGATCGGAGCGACCCCACAGATACGCAGTATTTT.

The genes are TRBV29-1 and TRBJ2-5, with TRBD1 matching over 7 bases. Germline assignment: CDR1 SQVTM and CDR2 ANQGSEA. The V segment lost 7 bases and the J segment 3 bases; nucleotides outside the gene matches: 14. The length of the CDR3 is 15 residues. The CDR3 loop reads CSAGGAGTVKETQYF. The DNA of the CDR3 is TGCAGCGCTGGGGGAGCCGGGACAGTAAAAGAGACCCAGTACTTC. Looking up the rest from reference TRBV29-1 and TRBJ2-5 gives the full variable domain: SAVISQKPSRDICQRGTSLTIQCQVDSQVTMMFWYRQQPGQSLTLIATANQGSEATYESGFVIDKFPISRPNLTFSTLTVSNMSPEDSSIYLCSAGGAGTVKETQYFGPGTRLLVL.

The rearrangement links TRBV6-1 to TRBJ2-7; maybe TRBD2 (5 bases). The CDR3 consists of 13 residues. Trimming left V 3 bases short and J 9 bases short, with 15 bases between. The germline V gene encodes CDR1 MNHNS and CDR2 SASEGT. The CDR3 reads CASSDAIGVGQYF. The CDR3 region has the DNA TGTGCCAGCAGTGATGCTATCGGGGTCGGGCAGTACTTC.

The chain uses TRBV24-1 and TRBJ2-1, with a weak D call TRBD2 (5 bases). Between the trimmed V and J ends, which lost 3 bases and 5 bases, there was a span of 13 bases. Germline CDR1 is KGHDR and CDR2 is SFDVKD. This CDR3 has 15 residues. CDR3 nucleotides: TGTGCCACCAGTGATGGACTCCTAACAAACAATGAGCAGTTCTTC. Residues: CATSDGLLTNNEQFF.

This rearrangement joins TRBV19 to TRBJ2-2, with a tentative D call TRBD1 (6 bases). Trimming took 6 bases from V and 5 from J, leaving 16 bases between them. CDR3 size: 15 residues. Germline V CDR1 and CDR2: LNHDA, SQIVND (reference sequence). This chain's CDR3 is CASSLTPTGTGELFF. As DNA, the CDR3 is TGTGCCAGTAGCCTTACTCCTACAGGGACCGGGGAGCTGTTTTTT.

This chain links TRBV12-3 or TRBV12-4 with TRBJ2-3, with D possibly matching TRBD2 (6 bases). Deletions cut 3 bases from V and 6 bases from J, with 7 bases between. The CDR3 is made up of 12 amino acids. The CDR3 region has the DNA TGTGCCAGCAGTTTTCGGGGGGATACGCAGTATTTT. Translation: CASSFRGDTQYF.

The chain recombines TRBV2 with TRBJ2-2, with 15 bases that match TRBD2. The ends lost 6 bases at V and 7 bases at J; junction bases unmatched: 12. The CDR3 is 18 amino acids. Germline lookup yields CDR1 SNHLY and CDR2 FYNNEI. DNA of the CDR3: TGTGCCAGCAGCTCTTTGCAAGGACTAGCGGGGGGGAGCGGGGAGCTGTTTTTT. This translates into CASSSLQGLAGGSGELFF. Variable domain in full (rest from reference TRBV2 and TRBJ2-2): EPEVTQTPSHQVTQMGQEVILRCVPISNHLYFYWYRQILGQKVEFLVSFYNNEISEKSEIFDDQFSVERPDGSNFTLKIRSTKLEDSAMYFCASSSLQGLAGGSGELFFGEGSRLTVL.

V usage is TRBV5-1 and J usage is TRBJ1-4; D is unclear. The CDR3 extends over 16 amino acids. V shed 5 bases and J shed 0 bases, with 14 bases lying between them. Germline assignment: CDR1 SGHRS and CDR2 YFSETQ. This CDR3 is CASRPIWSSTNEKLFF. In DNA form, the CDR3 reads TGCGCCAGCAGACCGATTTGGAGTTCAACTAATGAAAAACTGTTTTTT.

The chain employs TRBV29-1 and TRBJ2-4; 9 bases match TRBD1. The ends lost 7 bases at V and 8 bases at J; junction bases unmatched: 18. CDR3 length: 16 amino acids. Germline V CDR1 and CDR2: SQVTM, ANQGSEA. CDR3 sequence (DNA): TGCAGCGACGATTCCGGGACAGGGTTTTGTTCGGACATTCAGTACTTC. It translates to CSDDSGTGFCSDIQYF.

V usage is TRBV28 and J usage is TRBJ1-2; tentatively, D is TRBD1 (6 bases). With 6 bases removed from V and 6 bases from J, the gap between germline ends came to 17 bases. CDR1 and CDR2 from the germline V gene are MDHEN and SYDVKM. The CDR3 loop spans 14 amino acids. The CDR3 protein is CASRGRRTGHGYTF. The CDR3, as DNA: TGTGCCAGCAGAGGACGCCGAACAGGGCATGGCTACACCTTC.

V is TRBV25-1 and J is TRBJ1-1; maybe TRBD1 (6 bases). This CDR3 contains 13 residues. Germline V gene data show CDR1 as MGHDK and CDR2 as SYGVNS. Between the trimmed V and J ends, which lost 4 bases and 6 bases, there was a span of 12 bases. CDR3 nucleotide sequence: TGTGCCAGCAGTGTACAGGGTATTGCTGAAGCTTTCTTT. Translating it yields CASSVQGIAEAFF.

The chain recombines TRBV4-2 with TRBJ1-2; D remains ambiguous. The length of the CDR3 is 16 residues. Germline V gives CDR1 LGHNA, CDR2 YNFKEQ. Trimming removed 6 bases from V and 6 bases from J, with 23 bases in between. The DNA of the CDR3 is TGTGCCAGCAGTGTAGTTCTCGCGGGCTACCTTGATGGCTACACCTTC. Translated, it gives CASSVVLAGYLDGYTF.

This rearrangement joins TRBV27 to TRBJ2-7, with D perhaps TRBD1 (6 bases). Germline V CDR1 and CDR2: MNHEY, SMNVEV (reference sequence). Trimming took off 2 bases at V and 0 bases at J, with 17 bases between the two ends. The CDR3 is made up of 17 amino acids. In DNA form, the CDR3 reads TGTGCCAGCAGTTTAGTCCGGGACACTTATAGCTCCTACGAGCAGTACTTC. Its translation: CASSLVRDTYSSYEQYF.

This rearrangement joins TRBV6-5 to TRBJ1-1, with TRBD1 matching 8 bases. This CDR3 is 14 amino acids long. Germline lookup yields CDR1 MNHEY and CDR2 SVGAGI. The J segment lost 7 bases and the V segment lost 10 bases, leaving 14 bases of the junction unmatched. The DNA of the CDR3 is TGTGCCACCGAAACCGGGACAGGACCATTTGAAGCTTTCTTT. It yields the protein CATETGTGPFEAFF.

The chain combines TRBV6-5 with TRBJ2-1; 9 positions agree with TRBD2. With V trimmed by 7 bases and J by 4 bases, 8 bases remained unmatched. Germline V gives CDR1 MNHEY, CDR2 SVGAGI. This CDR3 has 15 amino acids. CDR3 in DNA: TGTGCCAGCACCCATAGCGGGGGCCAATACAATGAGCAGTTCTTC. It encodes CASTHSGGQYNEQFF.

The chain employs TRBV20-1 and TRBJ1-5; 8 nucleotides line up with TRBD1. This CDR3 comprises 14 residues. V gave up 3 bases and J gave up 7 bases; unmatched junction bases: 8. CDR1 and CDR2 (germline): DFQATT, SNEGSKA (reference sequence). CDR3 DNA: TGCAGTGCTAGTTGGTCAGGGGGCGGCCAGCCCCAGCATTTT. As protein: CSASWSGGGQPQHF.

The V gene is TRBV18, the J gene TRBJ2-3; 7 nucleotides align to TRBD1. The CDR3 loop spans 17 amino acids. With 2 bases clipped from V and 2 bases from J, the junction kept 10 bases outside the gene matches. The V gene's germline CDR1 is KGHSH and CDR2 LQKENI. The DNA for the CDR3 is TGTGCCAGCTCACCAAGACAGGGCCTCACTCTCACAGATACGCAGTATTTT. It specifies CASSPRQGLTLTDTQYF.

The CDR3 sequence is CASSQGIAGGTYNEQFF. The CDR3 DNA reads TGCGCCAGCAGCCAGGGGATAGCGGGGGGAACCTACAATGAGCAGTTCTTC. The chain is built from TRBV4-3 and TRBJ2-1, with 10 bases that match TRBD2. The germline V gene encodes CDR1 LGHNA and CDR2 YSLEER. CDR3 size: 17 residues. The trim removed 3 bases at V and 2 bases at J, leaving 7 bases unmatched.